A single sample gave rise to the 17 T cell receptor beta chains below, sequenced in a study of cytomegalovirus exposure and HLA in healthy donors. Sequencing was performed with immunoSEQ multiplex PCR; in TCRdb, only in-frame clones are kept and a portion is missing. The repertoire includes 50,000 to 65,000 clones, approximately 89% of them detected once, and roughly 8% sits in the top ten. Sequenced material: PBMCs. The source is a young woman in good health and CMV-seropositive.

The chain links TRBV6-6 to TRBJ2-3, with 8 bases identical to TRBD2. In germline, CDR1 is MNHNY, CDR2 SVGAGI (reference sequence). The V gene end was trimmed by 6 bases and the J gene end by 2 bases; junction bases not matched to a gene: 10. The CDR3 contains 16 residues. The CDR3 protein is CASRVASGGITDTQYF. In nucleotides, the CDR3 is TGTGCCAGCAGGGTTGCCTCGGGGGGGATCACAGATACGCAGTATTTT.

This clone was picked up one time. At one end, the junction sequence differs from germline, possibly due to a read error. The chain employs TRBV2 and TRBJ2-5, with D perhaps matching TRBD1 (6 bases). Germline V CDR1 and CDR2: SNHLY, FYNNEI. There are 14 residues in the CDR3. The CDR3 DNA is TGTGCCAGCAGCGAAGACAGGTACCAAGAGACCCAGTACTTC. This gives the protein CASSEDRYQETQYF.

The CDR3 DNA reads TGTGCCTGGAGTCCAGACAGGGTTGAGGCCTCAATTCAGTACTTC. This encodes CAWSPDRVEASIQYF. The chain combines TRBV30 with TRBJ2-4, with 7 bases fitting TRBD1. The germline CDR1 and CDR2 sequences are GTSNPN and SVGIG (reference sequence). The CDR3 covers 15 residues. Germline trimming cut 2 bases from V and 10 bases from J; bases unmatched to any gene: 14.

J is TRBJ2-1 and V is TRBV5-4; 7 bases agree with TRBD1. This CDR3 has 15 amino acids. Germline CDR1 SGHNT, CDR2 YYREEE (reference sequence). J lost 3 bases, V lost 2 bases, and 5 bases had no gene match. The CDR3 sequence is CASSLRDSYYNEQFF. The CDR3 nucleotides are TGTGCCAGCAGCTTAAGGGACAGTTACTACAATGAGCAGTTCTTC.

This rearrangement joins TRBV5-4 to TRBJ2-7; a possible D gene is TRBD2 (5 bases). With 3 bases removed from V and 3 bases from J, the gap between germline ends came to 13 bases. This CDR3 spans 14 amino acids. The germline V gene has CDR1 SGHNT and CDR2 YYREEE (reference sequence). The CDR3 protein is CASSSPGVDYEQYF. CDR3 DNA sequence: TGTGCCAGCAGCTCCCCCGGGGTCGACTACGAGCAGTACTTC.

This rearrangement joins TRBV6-5 to TRBJ2-7; TRBD1 agrees at 7 bases. V shed 1 base and J 6 bases; nucleotides not matched to a gene: 9. This CDR3 is built from 15 residues. The germline gives CDR1 MNHEY, CDR2 SVGAGI. The CDR3 loop is CASSYFRDRGREQYF. The DNA for the CDR3 is TGTGCCAGCAGTTACTTCCGGGACAGAGGACGCGAGCAGTACTTC.

For this clone: Likely a read error: the CDR3 ends without its conserved phenylalanine or tryptophan. V usage is TRBV7-2 and J usage is TRBJ1-1, with TRBD1 matching over 10 bases. Germline CDR1 is SGHTA and CDR2 is FQGNSA. The CDR3 contains 15 residues. V was pared by 5 bases and J by 4 bases, with 7 bases of the junction left unmatched. The CDR3: CASSLSDRGATEAFL. The CDR3 region has the DNA TGTGCCAGCAGCCTATCGGACAGGGGGGCCACTGAAGCTTTCCTT.

This chain uses TRBV7-3 with TRBJ1-1, with TRBD1 as a possible D gene (5 bases). With 5 bases removed from V and 3 bases from J, the gap between germline ends came to 10 bases. CDR1 is SGHTA and CDR2 is FQGTGA in the germline V gene. This CDR3 is built from 13 residues. CDR3 sequence: CASSPGSHTEAFF. Written as DNA, the CDR3 is TGTGCCAGCAGCCCAGGGTCCCACACTGAAGCTTTCTTT. The whole variable domain, filled in from reference TRBV7-3 and TRBJ1-1, reads GAGVSQTPSNKVTEKGKYVELRCDPISGHTALYWYRQSLGQGPEFLIYFQGTGAADDSGLPNDRFFAVRPEGSVSTLKIQRTERGDSAVYLCASSPGSHTEAFFGQGTRLTVV.

The chain couples TRBV15 to TRBJ1-2; D gene ambiguous. V dropped 0 bases and J dropped 8 bases, with 7 bases sitting between them. Looked up from germline, CDR1 is LNHNV and CDR2 is YYDKDF (reference sequence). This CDR3 has 12 amino acids. This CDR3 reads CATSRDRWGYTF. The CDR3 DNA follows: TGTGCCACCAGCAGAGATCGGTGGGGCTACACCTTC.

The V gene is TRBV2, the J gene TRBJ1-6; D may be TRBD1 (5 bases). The CDR3 spans 13 residues. Germline CDR1 SNHLY, CDR2 FYNNEI. The V end was cut by 5 bases, the J end by 10 bases, with 12 bases between. The CDR3 here is CASSLTASSPLHF. The CDR3 nucleotides are TGTGCCAGCAGTTTGACAGCATCCTCACCCCTCCACTTT.

As concerns this clone: The same CDR3 can be traced to other DNA sequences in this sample. This chain uses TRBV30 with TRBJ1-1, with D perhaps TRBD1 (5 bases). The CDR3 is made up of 13 amino acids. Trimming shortened V by 1 base and J by 1 base, and 7 bases separated the two germline ends. Germline loops: CDR1 GTSNPN, CDR2 SVGIG (reference sequence). The CDR3 sequence: CAWSGQGNTEAFF. CDR3 DNA: TGTGCCTGGAGTGGGCAGGGGAACACTGAAGCTTTCTTT.

The V gene is TRBV6-5, the J gene TRBJ2-7; 9 bases agree with TRBD1. This CDR3 contains 14 residues. V trimming: 2 bases; J trimming: 3 bases; junction bases outside the gene matches: 2. Germline V gives CDR1 MNHEY, CDR2 SVGAGI. CDR3 sequence: CASSYRGQGYEQYF. The CDR3 nucleotides are TGTGCCAGCAGTTACCGGGGACAGGGCTACGAGCAGTACTTC.

The chain is built from TRBV4-3 and TRBJ2-7; a weak D match, TRBD2 (5 bases). The CDR3 consists of 15 residues. The germline CDR1 and CDR2 sequences are LGHNA and YSLEER. V was pared by 0 bases and J by 3 bases, with 12 bases between. The CDR3 bases are TGCGCCAGCAGCCAAGACTCCCAAGGAGGCTACGAGCAGTACTTC. It codes for CASSQDSQGGYEQYF.

The chain combines TRBV5-6 with TRBJ2-1, with D possibly being TRBD2 (5 bases). CDR1 and CDR2 (germline): SGHDT, YYEEEE. Trimming cost V 0 bases and J 7 bases, with 14 bases left between them. This CDR3 spans 15 amino acids. The CDR3, as DNA: TGTGCCAGCAGCTTGGTTGTCGGGGTTTTTAATGAGCAGTTCTTC. It specifies CASSLVVGVFNEQFF.

The V call is TRBV7-6, the J call TRBJ2-7; 11 bases line up with TRBD1. Germline loops: CDR1 SGHVS, CDR2 FNYEAQ. The V segment lost 3 bases and the J segment 1 base; nucleotides outside the gene matches: 11. There are 18 residues in the CDR3. CDR3 region: CASSLGTGGTELSYEQYF. DNA for the CDR3: TGTGCCAGCAGCTTGGGGACAGGGGGAACAGAATTATCCTACGAGCAGTACTTC.

The gene calls are TRBV4-2 and TRBJ1-2; tentative D call: TRBD1 (5 bases). This CDR3 region has 14 residues. Germline CDR1 and CDR2: LGHNA and YNFKEQ. Trimming pared 1 base from V and 8 bases from J, leaving 14 bases between. The CDR3: CASSQVSAGQGYTF. Here the CDR3 DNA reads TGTGCCAGCAGCCAAGTCTCCGCAGGGCAAGGCTACACCTTC.

The chain couples TRBV5-1 to TRBJ1-1, with a possible D match to TRBD1 (6 bases). CDR3 length equals 15 residues. The V and J ends lost 3 bases and 0 bases respectively, with 12 bases between them. Germline V lookup: CDR1 SGHRS, CDR2 YFSETQ. CDR3 DNA: TGCGCCAGCAGCTCTGCTTCAGGGGTGAACACTGAAGCTTTCTTT. It yields the protein CASSSASGVNTEAFF.